One sample yielded the 9 T cell receptor beta chains listed below, sequenced in a study of siplizumab effects on memory and regulatory T cells. Sequenced by immunoSEQ multiplex PCR; TCRdb stores in-frame clones only, minus some. The table includes some 56,000 clones, about 98% detected once. Sequencing was performed on naive CD8+ T cells sorted from blood. The receptors derive from a human donor in good health.

The chain recombines TRBV4-1 with TRBJ2-4, with D perhaps matching TRBD1 (5 bases). Looked up from germline, CDR1 is MGHRA and CDR2 is YSYEKL. The CDR3 runs to 18 residues. V was trimmed by 2 bases and J by 7 bases, leaving 24 bases between them. The CDR3, as DNA: TGCGCCAGCAGCCAAAGTCCCCTCAGGGCCGGAGTAGGGAACATTCAGTACTTC. It encodes CASSQSPLRAGVGNIQYF.

As DNA, the CDR3 is TGTGCCAGTGAACTAGCACCTTACAATGAGCAGTTCTTC. Amino acids: CASELAPYNEQFF. The genes are TRBV19 and TRBJ2-1; perhaps TRBD2 as D (6 bases). CDR1 and CDR2 from the germline V gene are LNHDA and SQIVND (reference sequence). V dropped 8 bases and J dropped 4 bases, with 12 bases sitting between them. CDR3 length: 13 residues.

The V gene is TRBV14, the J gene TRBJ1-1; 8 nucleotides agree with TRBD1. The length of the CDR3 is 14 residues. Germline lookup yields CDR1 SGHDN and CDR2 FVKESK. The V segment lost 1 base and the J segment 6 bases; nucleotides outside the gene matches: 4. In DNA, the CDR3 is TGTGCCAGCAGCCAAGCTTCAGGGGGCCCTGAAGCTTTCTTT. Translated: CASSQASGGPEAFF.

The gene calls are TRBV29-1 and TRBJ2-2; the D is unclear. The CDR3 spans 12 residues. V lost 6 bases, J lost 5 bases, and 10 bases lay in between. Germline CDR1 reads SQVTM; CDR2 reads ANQGSEA. CDR3 in amino acids: CSVDRGTGELFF. CDR3 coding DNA: TGCAGCGTCGACCGCGGAACCGGGGAGCTGTTTTTT.

The rearrangement joins TRBV30 to TRBJ1-2, with D uncertain. CDR3 size: 12 residues. CDR1 GTSNPN and CDR2 SVGIG come from the germline V gene (reference sequence). Trimming pared 4 bases from V and 8 bases from J, leaving 14 bases between. CDR3 coding DNA: TGTGCCTGGATCCCCGACCACGGCGGCTACACCTTC. This translates into CAWIPDHGGYTF.

The chain couples TRBV28 to TRBJ1-5; TRBD1 might be the D (6 bases). V was cut by 6 bases and J by 5 bases, with 17 bases left in between. Germline V gene data show CDR1 as MDHEN and CDR2 as SYDVKM. CDR3 size: 15 residues. The CDR3 here is CASSHVGTPDQPQHF. DNA of the CDR3: TGTGCCAGCAGCCATGTCGGGACACCAGATCAGCCCCAGCATTTT.

J is TRBJ2-5 and V is TRBV7-9; the D call may be TRBD1 or TRBD2 (6 bases each). CDR1 SEHNR and CDR2 FQNEAQ come from the germline V gene (reference sequence). V gave up 5 bases and J gave up 5 bases, with 18 bases separating them. This CDR3 region has 15 residues. The CDR3 spells CASSPAPRGRETQYF. The CDR3 DNA is TGTGCCAGCAGCCCAGCCCCCCGGGGGCGGGAGACCCAGTACTTC.

This chain connects TRBV9 to TRBJ2-3, with 11 positions matching TRBD2. After removal of 2 bases from V and 4 bases from J, the junction contained 3 bases not matched to a gene. The length of the CDR3 is 15 residues. CDR1 is SGDLS, CDR2 YYNGEE, per germline. In DNA form, the CDR3 reads TGTGCCAGCAGCGTTAGCGGGAGGGCCGCAGATACGCAGTATTTT. This gives the protein CASSVSGRAADTQYF. Supplemented by reference TRBV9 and TRBJ2-3, the full variable domain reads DSGVTQTPKHLITATGQRVTLRCSPRSGDLSVYWYQQSLDQGLQFLIQYYNGEERAKGNILERFSAQQFPDLHSELNLSSLELGDSALYFCASSVSGRAADTQYFGPGTRLTVL.

This sequence joins TRBV7-2 and TRBJ2-6; 7 nucleotides agree with TRBD1. This CDR3 has 15 amino acids. Germline V CDR1 and CDR2: SGHTA, FQGNSA. J gave up 3 bases and V 4 bases, and 3 bases lay outside the gene matches. As DNA, the CDR3 is TGTGCCAGCAGCTACGGACAGGATGGGGCCAACGTCCTGACTTTC. Amino acid sequence: CASSYGQDGANVLTF.